The next 29 T cell receptor beta chains were all read from a single sample in a study of T-cell memory formation after mild COVID-19. MiXCR, run by TCRdb on the 5' RACE reads, gives a single entry per CDR3 protein. The profile shows 350,000 to 500,000 distinct CDR3 sequences, around 22% of them singletons. Sequencing was performed on PBMCs or a T cell subset sorted from them (not recorded which). These receptors were obtained from an adult woman who had mild COVID-19 (a few samples of this study predate the infection). Cell type and time point are not known.

This clonotype was seen only a few times. V is TRBV5-1 and J is TRBJ2-2; 9 bases fit TRBD2. Germline values: CDR1 SGHRS, CDR2 YFSETQ. The CDR3 loop spans 16 amino acids. V lost 4 bases, J lost 0 bases, and 4 bases stayed unmatched. The CDR3 spells CASSTERGANTGELFF. The CDR3 DNA sequence: TGCGCCAGCAGCACGGAGCGGGGGGCGAACACCGGGGAGCTGTTTTTT. Supplemented by reference TRBV5-1 and TRBJ2-2, the full variable domain reads KAGVTQTPRYLIKTRGQQVTLSCSPISGHRSVSWYQQTPGQGLQFLFEYFSETQRNKGNFPGRFSGRQFSNSRSEMNVSTLELGDSALYLCASSTERGANTGELFFGEGSRLTVL.

The chain has TRBV7-8 and TRBJ2-3; D gene unclear. Looked up from germline, CDR1 is SGHVS and CDR2 is FQNEAQ. Trimming pared 4 bases from V and 2 bases from J, leaving 7 bases between. This CDR3 has 13 amino acids. The CDR3 sequence: CASSSRTTDTQYF. The CDR3 bases are TGTGCCAGCAGCTCGCGGACCACAGATACGCAGTATTTT.

The rearrangement uses TRBV5-4 and TRBJ1-6; D is perhaps TRBD1 (6 bases). The CDR3 extends over 14 amino acids. Germline V CDR1 and CDR2: SGHNT, YYREEE (reference sequence). V was pared by 4 bases and J by 7 bases, with 12 bases between. The DNA of the CDR3 is TGTGCCAGCAGCATGACAGGCTTGAATTCACCCCTCCACTTT. The encoded protein is CASSMTGLNSPLHF.

This clonotype was seen a few times. The rearrangement joins TRBV12-3 or TRBV12-4 to TRBJ2-5; TRBD1 or TRBD2 may be the D gene (5 bases each). V shed 6 bases and J shed 4 bases, with 12 bases lying between them. The CDR3 runs 13 residues. Written as DNA, the CDR3 is TGTGCCAGCAGCAGAGGGGTGGCAGAGACCCAGTACTTC. Translating gives CASSRGVAETQYF.

The rearrangement links TRBV7-2 to TRBJ2-7, with D hard to call. The V and J ends lost 0 bases and 3 bases respectively, with 9 bases between them. Germline CDR1 and CDR2: SGHTA and FQGNSA. The CDR3 has 14 amino acids. CDR3 in DNA: TGTGCCAGCAGCTTAGCGTCGTCTTTCTACGAGCAGTACTTC. Protein sequence: CASSLASSFYEQYF.

The CDR3 loop is CASSLRQEGVYEQYF. The CDR3 nucleotides are TGTGCCAGCAGCCTGCGACAGGAGGGTGTCTACGAGCAGTACTTC. This chain uses TRBV7-8 with TRBJ2-7; D is perhaps TRBD1 or TRBD2 (6 bases each). V lost 5 bases and J lost 3, with 17 bases in between. This CDR3 is 15 amino acids long. The germline CDR1 and CDR2 sequences are SGHVS and FQNEAQ. The full variable domain, with the rest looked up from reference TRBV7-8 and TRBJ2-7, is GAGVSQSPRYKVAKRGQDVALRCDPISGHVSLFWYQQALGQGPEFLTYFQNEAQLDKSGLPSDRFFAERPEGSVSTLKIQRTQQEDSAVYLCASSLRQEGVYEQYFGPGTRLTVT.

This clonotype was seen only a few times. The V gene is TRBV18, the J gene TRBJ2-5, with a weak D call TRBD1 (6 bases). V was trimmed by 4 bases and J by 6 bases, leaving 12 bases between them. There are 13 residues in the CDR3. The germline CDR1 and CDR2 sequences are KGHSH and LQKENI. CDR3 DNA: TGTGCCAGCTCACGGTCAGGGGAAAAGACCCAGTACTTC. It translates to CASSRSGEKTQYF.

The rearrangement joins TRBV4-1 to TRBJ2-1; D may be TRBD2 (5 bases). Per germline, CDR1 MGHRA and CDR2 YSYEKL. The CDR3 extends over 15 amino acids. V gave up 4 bases and J gave up 9 bases, with 19 bases separating them. CDR3 nucleotide sequence: TGCGCCAGCAGCCTACGGGAAGGGCAACTCACTGAGCAGTTCTTC. Amino acid sequence: CASSLREGQLTEQFF.

This chain connects TRBV20-1 to TRBJ2-3; 7 bases match TRBD1. Germline V lookup: CDR1 DFQATT, CDR2 SNEGSKA (reference sequence). Trimming cost V 3 bases and J 0 bases; bases outside gene matches: 3. This CDR3 region has 14 residues. CDR3 amino acids: CSARTGPSTDTQYF. CDR3 DNA: TGCAGTGCTAGGACAGGGCCTAGCACAGATACGCAGTATTTT.

In its sample, this clonotype was seen a few times. The chain is built from TRBV10-3 and TRBJ2-1; perhaps TRBD2 as D (5 bases). Germline CDR1 reads ENHRY; CDR2 reads SYGVKD. V was pared by 10 bases and J by 6 bases, with 13 bases between. This CDR3 comprises 12 residues. The CDR3 loop reads CATSASFNEQFF. The DNA for the CDR3 is TGTGCCACCTCCGCTAGCTTCAATGAGCAGTTCTTC.

This clonotype was observed a single time. DNA for the CDR3: TGTGCCAGCAGTCTAAATGGACGGGAACAGTACTTC. Translating it yields CASSLNGREQYF. The chain has TRBV12-3 or TRBV12-4 and TRBJ2-7; D might be TRBD2 (5 bases). V lost 5 bases to trimming and J lost 10 bases, with 15 bases between them. The CDR3 is 12 residues long.

This clonotype was counted between two and nine times. This sequence joins TRBV6-5 and TRBJ2-7; the D gene could be TRBD1 or TRBD2 (5 bases each). This CDR3 is 13 amino acids long. Trimming removed 8 bases from V and 3 bases from J, with 14 bases in between. Germline V CDR1 and CDR2: MNHEY, SVGAGI. The CDR3 DNA reads as TGTGCCAGCGAGGGGCCAAATGGCTACGAGCAGTACTTC. It codes for CASEGPNGYEQYF.

There are many counts of this clonotype. V and J are TRBV24-1 and TRBJ2-7, with 9 bases fitting TRBD1. Per the germline V gene, CDR1 is KGHDR and CDR2 is SFDVKD. Germline trimming cut 2 bases from V and 5 bases from J; bases unmatched to any gene: 0. This CDR3 spans 13 amino acids. CDR3 bases: TGTGCCACCAGTGATTGGGACAGGGACGAGCAGTACTTC. It specifies CATSDWDRDEQYF.

This clonotype has a handful of counts. The CDR3 bases are TGTGCCAGCAGCTTAGGGCACCAATCCTACGAGCAGTACTTC. Residues: CASSLGHQSYEQYF. The genes are TRBV7-2 and TRBJ2-7; D is unresolved. In germline, CDR1 is SGHTA, CDR2 FQGNSA. V was cut by 1 base and J by 1 base, with 8 bases left in between. CDR3 length: 14 amino acids.

The table lists this clonotype with a few counts. This chain connects TRBV27 to TRBJ1-1; the D gene is possibly TRBD1 (5 bases). Between the trimmed V and J ends, which lost 7 bases and 0 bases, there was a span of 12 bases. Germline CDR1 and CDR2: MNHEY and SMNVEV (reference sequence). The CDR3 runs to 14 residues. CDR3 residues: CASNLQGMNTEAFF. In nucleotides, the CDR3 is TGTGCCAGCAACCTTCAGGGTATGAACACTGAAGCTTTCTTT.

This clonotype has only a few counts. J is TRBJ2-5 and V is TRBV18, with D possibly being TRBD2 (5 bases). V was cut by 6 bases and J by 1 base, with 18 bases left in between. The V gene's germline CDR1 is KGHSH and CDR2 LQKENI. CDR3 length equals 16 residues. The CDR3 sequence: CASSRYLEGTQETQYF. The DNA of the CDR3 is TGTGCCAGCTCCCGTTATTTAGAGGGAACCCAAGAGACCCAGTACTTC.

The V and J genes are TRBV29-1 and TRBJ1-2, with a possible D match to TRBD1 (6 bases). V shed 4 bases and J shed 1 base, with 22 bases lying between them. This CDR3 has 17 amino acids. CDR1 is SQVTM and CDR2 is ANQGSEA in the germline V gene. Written as DNA, the CDR3 is TGCAGCGTTGGACAGCGGGACAAGTATGGAGTTAACTATGGCTACACCTTC. It specifies CSVGQRDKYGVNYGYTF.

This clonotype was seen at least ten times. The chain is built from TRBV12-3 or TRBV12-4 and TRBJ1-1; TRBD1 is a possible D gene (5 bases). The CDR3 runs 14 residues. V was cut by 2 bases and J by 6 bases, with 13 bases left in between. The CDR3 spells CASSLRSWGPEAFF. Here the CDR3 DNA reads TGTGCCAGCAGTTTAAGGAGTTGGGGCCCTGAAGCTTTCTTT.

This clonotype came up a few times. The V gene is TRBV7-2, the J gene TRBJ1-6; D is unclear. Germline-derived CDR1 and CDR2 are SGHTA and FQGNSA. CDR3 length: 16 residues. The germline V and J ends were trimmed by 5 bases and 0 bases, with 11 bases remaining between them. CDR3 protein: CASSPQRSSYNSPLHF. CDR3 DNA sequence: TGTGCCAGCAGCCCACAACGGAGCTCCTATAATTCACCCCTCCACTTT.

This clonotype was picked up a small number of times. The chain joins TRBV4-2 to TRBJ2-7; TRBD1 matches at 9 bases. V lost 4 bases to trimming and J lost 3 bases; unmatched junction nucleotides: 4. Germline CDR1 and CDR2: LGHNA and YNFKEQ. There are 14 residues in the CDR3. In nucleotides, the CDR3 is TGTGCCAGCAGCCGTCGACAGGGGGACTACGAGCAGTACTTC. It translates to CASSRRQGDYEQYF.

In its sample, this clonotype was seen a few times. The chain joins TRBV7-9 to TRBJ2-5; D is possibly TRBD1 (5 bases). The germline V gene has CDR1 SEHNR and CDR2 FQNEAQ (reference sequence). This CDR3 comprises 12 residues. Deletions cut 5 bases from V and 9 bases from J, with 13 bases between. The CDR3 sequence is CASSPVLGAQYF. In DNA form, the CDR3 reads TGTGCCAGCAGCCCCGTGTTAGGGGCCCAGTACTTC.

The V call is TRBV4-3, the J call TRBJ1-5; D may be TRBD1 (5 bases). The germline gives CDR1 LGHNA, CDR2 YSLEER. Deletions cut 3 bases from V and 2 bases from J, with 14 bases between. This CDR3 contains 16 residues. The CDR3 DNA reads as TGCGCCAGCAGCCATGATCTAAGGGGAGGCAATCAGCCCCAGCATTTT. As protein: CASSHDLRGGNQPQHF.

The table lists this clonotype with a few counts. The CDR3, as DNA: TGTGCCAGCAGTGAAGCTACGGAGGCCCAGTACTTC. It is translated as CASSEATEAQYF. V and J are TRBV2 and TRBJ2-5; possibly TRBD2 for D (5 bases). Per germline, CDR1 SNHLY and CDR2 FYNNEI. There are 12 residues in the CDR3. Trimming removed 0 bases at V and 9 bases at J, with 8 bases between.

The genes are TRBV5-6 and TRBJ2-3; possibly TRBD1 for D (5 bases). Deletions cut 2 bases from V and 2 bases from J, with 15 bases between. Germline CDR1 reads SGHDT; CDR2 reads YYEEEE. The CDR3 runs 16 residues. Written as DNA, the CDR3 is TGTGCCAGCAGCTTCAGGGCCGAGTCCCCCACAGATACGCAGTATTTT. Protein: CASSFRAESPTDTQYF.

The chain is built from TRBV12-3 or TRBV12-4 and TRBJ2-5; D remains unclear. Between the trimmed V and J ends, which lost 3 bases and 4 bases, there was a span of 9 bases. This CDR3 comprises 13 residues. The CDR3 DNA is TGTGCCAGCAGTTTTTCCGGAACAGAGACCCAGTACTTC. Its translation: CASSFSGTETQYF.

This clonotype was recorded a few times. This chain uses TRBV20-1 with TRBJ2-7; 9 positions agree with TRBD1. The J segment lost 3 bases and the V segment lost 4 bases, leaving 7 bases of the junction unmatched. Per germline, CDR1 DFQATT and CDR2 SNEGSKA (reference sequence). The CDR3 length is 14 residues. The CDR3 DNA reads as TGCAGTGCTACCCAGGGACAGGGTTACTACGAGCAGTACTTC. Amino acid sequence: CSATQGQGYYEQYF.

The chain employs TRBV6-5 and TRBJ2-3; D is perhaps TRBD1 or TRBD2 (5 bases each). Trimming removed 2 bases at V and 3 bases at J, with 9 bases between. Germline lookup yields CDR1 MNHEY and CDR2 SVGAGI. The CDR3 length is 14 residues. The CDR3 spells CASSYTWGTDTQYF. CDR3 DNA sequence: TGTGCCAGCAGTTACACCTGGGGGACAGATACGCAGTATTTT.

The rearrangement joins TRBV29-1 to TRBJ1-2; D unclear. Germline V lookup: CDR1 SQVTM, CDR2 ANQGSEA. This CDR3 is 13 amino acids long. The V end was cut by 6 bases, the J end by 8 bases, with 19 bases between. For the CDR3, the DNA is TGCAGCGTATCCGGGCCTCGATTTGGGGGCTACACCTTC. Translated: CSVSGPRFGGYTF.

This clonotype was picked up a small number of times. This rearrangement joins TRBV5-1 to TRBJ2-3; 8 positions match TRBD2. The CDR3 covers 14 residues. V trimming: 7 bases; J trimming: 3 bases; junction bases outside the gene matches: 7. The germline gives CDR1 SGHRS, CDR2 YFSETQ. The CDR3 DNA sequence: TGCGCCAGCTTTAGCGGGGCCTTGACAGATACGCAGTATTTT. Its translation: CASFSGALTDTQYF.